The present TCR beta chain was sequenced within a study of STAT5B mutations in CD4+ large granular lymphocyte leukemia. The assay was immunoSEQ multiplex PCR, and TCRdb's table has in-frame clones only and misses some. The sample records over 35,000 clones, roughly 85% being singletons. As regards this clone: What it recognizes is unknown.

Trimming cost V 4 bases and J 15 bases; bases outside gene matches: 8. Germline lookup yields CDR1 MDHEN and CDR2 SYDVKM. The CDR3 loop spans 12 amino acids. Broader study findings: Without putative leukemic clones, patient CD4-sorted repertoires remained more clonal than healthy CD4+ repertoires. Main leukemic clonotypes were patient-specific, but roughly 23% appeared at low frequency elsewhere.

Sample: CD4+ T cells from blood buffy coats. The source of this sequence is a human donor in good health. The V call is TRBV28, the J call TRBJ2-1; 8 bases agree with TRBD2. Here the CDR3 reads CASSSVAGRGFF. CDR3 nucleotides: TGTGCCAGCAGTTCCGTAGCGGGAAGGGGGTTCTTC.